The text below deals with one T cell receptor (beta chain). A read error may produce the germline difference seen at one junction end. These data originate in a study of tumor-infiltrating lymphocytes in primary liver carcinoma. As for the study in general: Tumor stage was T1-T3 N0M0, and tumor size was 4.2 to 10 cm across. The number of productive TCRbeta reads per sample ranged from roughly 3.65 to 7.13 million and was similar across tissue types.

TCR beta cDNA was reverse-transcribed from approximately 0.45 ug of total RNA. The reaction used a constant-region primer and ProtoScript II reverse transcriptase. Library construction for TCR beta comprised three nested multiplex PCR rounds performed with slightly modified ARM-PCR. Amplification in the first two PCR rounds was performed using TRBV1-TRBV30 forward primers and a C-beta reverse primer for about 10 cycles each. MiXCR was run by TCRdb on the multiplex PCR reads, yielding one entry per CDR3 protein. This table has approximately 37,000 distinct CDR3 sequences, over 65% appearing once. In germline, CDR1 is MDHEN, CDR2 SYDVKM. The CDR3 extends over 17 amino acids. Unsorted bulk tissue of roughly 20-34 mg yielded co-extracted RNA and DNA.

The rearrangement joins TRBV28 to TRBJ1-5; a possible D gene is TRBD1 (5 bases). The origin of this receptor is a man in his forties with primary liver carcinoma and hepatitis B virus infection. Sequences were obtained from liver tumor tissue from sampling region 4. As for subset: tumor region T4, right-lateral pole. The CDR3 bases are TGTGTCATCAGACCCACTAAGGGGATCGGAAGCAATCAGCCCCAGCATTTC. Its protein is CVIRPTKGIGSNQPQHF.